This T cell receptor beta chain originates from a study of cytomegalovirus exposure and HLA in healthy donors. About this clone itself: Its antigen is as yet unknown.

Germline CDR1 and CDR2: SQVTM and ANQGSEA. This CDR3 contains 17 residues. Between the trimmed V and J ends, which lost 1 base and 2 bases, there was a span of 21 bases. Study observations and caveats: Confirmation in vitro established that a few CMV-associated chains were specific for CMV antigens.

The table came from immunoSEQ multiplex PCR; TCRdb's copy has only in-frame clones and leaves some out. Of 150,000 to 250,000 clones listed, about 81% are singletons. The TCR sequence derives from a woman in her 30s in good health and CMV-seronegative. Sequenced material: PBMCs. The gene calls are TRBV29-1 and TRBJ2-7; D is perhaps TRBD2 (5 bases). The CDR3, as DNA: TGCAGCGTTGAAGGTCGGACTGGATTAAGATCCCCCTACGAGCAGTACTTC. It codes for CSVEGRTGLRSPYEQYF.